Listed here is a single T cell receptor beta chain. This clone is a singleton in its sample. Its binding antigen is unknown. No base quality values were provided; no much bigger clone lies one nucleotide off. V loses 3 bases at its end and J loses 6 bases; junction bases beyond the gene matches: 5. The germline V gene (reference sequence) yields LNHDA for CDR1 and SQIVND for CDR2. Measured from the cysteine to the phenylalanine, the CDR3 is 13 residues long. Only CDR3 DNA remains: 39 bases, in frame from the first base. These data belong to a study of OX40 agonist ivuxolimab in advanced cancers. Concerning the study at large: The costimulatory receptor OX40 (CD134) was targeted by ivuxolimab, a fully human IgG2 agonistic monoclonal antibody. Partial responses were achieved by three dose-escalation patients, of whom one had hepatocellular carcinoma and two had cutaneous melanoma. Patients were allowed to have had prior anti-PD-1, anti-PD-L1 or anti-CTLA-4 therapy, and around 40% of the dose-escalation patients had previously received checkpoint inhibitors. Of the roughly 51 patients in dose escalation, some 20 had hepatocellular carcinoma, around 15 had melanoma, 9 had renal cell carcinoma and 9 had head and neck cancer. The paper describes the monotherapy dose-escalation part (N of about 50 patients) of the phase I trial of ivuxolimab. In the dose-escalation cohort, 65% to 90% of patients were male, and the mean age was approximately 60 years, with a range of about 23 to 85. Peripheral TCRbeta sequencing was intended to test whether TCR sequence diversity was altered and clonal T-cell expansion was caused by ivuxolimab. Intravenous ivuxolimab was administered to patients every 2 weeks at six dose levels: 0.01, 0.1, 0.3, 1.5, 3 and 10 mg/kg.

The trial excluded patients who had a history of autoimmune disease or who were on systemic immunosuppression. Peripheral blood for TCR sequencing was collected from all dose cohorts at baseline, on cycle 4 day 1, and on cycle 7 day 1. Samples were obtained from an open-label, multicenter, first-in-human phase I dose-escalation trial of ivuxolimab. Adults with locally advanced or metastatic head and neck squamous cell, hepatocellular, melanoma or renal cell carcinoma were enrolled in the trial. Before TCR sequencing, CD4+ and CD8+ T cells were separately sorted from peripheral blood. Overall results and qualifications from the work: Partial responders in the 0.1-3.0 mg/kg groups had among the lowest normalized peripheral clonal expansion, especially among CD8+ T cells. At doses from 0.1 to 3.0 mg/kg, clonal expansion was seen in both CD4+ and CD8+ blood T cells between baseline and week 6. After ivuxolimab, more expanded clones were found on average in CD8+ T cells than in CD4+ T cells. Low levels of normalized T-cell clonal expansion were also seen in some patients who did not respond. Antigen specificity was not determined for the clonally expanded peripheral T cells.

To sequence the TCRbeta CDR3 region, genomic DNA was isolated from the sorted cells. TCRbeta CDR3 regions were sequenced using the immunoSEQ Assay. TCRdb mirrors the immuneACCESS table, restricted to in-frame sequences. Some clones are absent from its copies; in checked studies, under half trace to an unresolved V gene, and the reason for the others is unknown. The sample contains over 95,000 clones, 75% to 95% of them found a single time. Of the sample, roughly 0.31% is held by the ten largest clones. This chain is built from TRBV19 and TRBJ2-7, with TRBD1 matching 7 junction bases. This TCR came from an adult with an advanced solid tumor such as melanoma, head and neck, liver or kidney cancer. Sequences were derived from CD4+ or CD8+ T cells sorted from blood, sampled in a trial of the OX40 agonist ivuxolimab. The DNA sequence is TGTGCCAGTAGTATGGCGACAGGGAGCGAGCAGTACTTC. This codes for CASSMATGSEQYF. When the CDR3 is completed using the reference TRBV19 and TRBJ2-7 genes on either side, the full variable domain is DGGITQSPKYLFRKEGQNVTLSCEQNLNHDAMYWYRQDPGQGLRLIYYSQIVNDFQKGDIAEGYSVSREKKESFPLTVTSAQKNPTAFYLCASSMATGSEQYFGPGTRLTVT.